This T cell receptor (beta chain) was sequenced for a study of blood T cell repertoires in COVID-19. V lost 6 bases to trimming and J lost 5 bases, with 10 bases between them. CDR3 size: 12 residues. Seattle's enrolled individuals joined amid active infection and were then monitored longitudinally. How the authors handled the data: Estimates of nucleated cell counts were drawn from the amplification of reference gene primers. TCRdb keeps only in-frame clones here, not all; method: immunoSEQ multiplex PCR. V, J and clone size derive from that table, while D and trimming were established from the DNA sequence. The sample includes about 120,000 clones, 90% of them seen just once.

What was sequenced was peripheral blood. The receptor's source is a woman aged 55 to 70 with COVID-19, enrolled during active disease. This chain uses TRBV12-3 or TRBV12-4 with TRBJ2-5; D unclear. The CDR3 region is CASRHRRETQYF. The CDR3 DNA follows: TGTGCCAGCAGGCACAGACGGGAGACCCAGTACTTC.